This TCR beta chain was found in a study of naive and memory T cell subsets listed by TCRdb under 2017. Broadly, across the study: The study applied an open-source, UMI-based TCR alpha and beta sequencing pipeline to sorted naive and memory peripheral blood T cell subsets. RNA was DNase-treated and reverse transcribed with TCR constant-region primers, mostly using SuperScript III. The functional CMV T cell responses agreed completely with IgG serology results.

This clonotype is labeled medium-sized (0.01 to 0.1%). There is no known antigen for this receptor. Within one base of it there is no much larger clone, and no base qualities were kept. The V end loses 6 bases and the J end loses 3 bases, and a stretch of 9 bases separates them. The CDR3 measures 12 amino acids from cysteine to phenylalanine. Only the CDR3 region is kept as DNA, spanning 36 bases read in frame from base 1. The germline V gene provides CDR1 MDHEN and CDR2 SYDVKM. TCR alpha and beta chain libraries were amplified separately from the second PCR step onward. CMV status of each donor was established by measuring IFNgamma production from CD4+ T cells after fresh PBMCs were stimulated overnight with CMV viral lysate. Using Miltenyi beads, CD4 T cells were first positively selected, and CD8 T cells were then positively selected from the CD4-negative fraction. Cells were stained for CD3, CD4, CD8, CD45RA, CD27 and a live/dead dye and were sorted on a BD Aria II into four subsets based on CD45RA and CD27. A few healthy volunteers provided blood, and the blood of each volunteer was split into CD4 and CD8 T cells and then into four differentiation subsets. Approximately 120 ml of peripheral blood was drawn per donor, and PBMC were isolated by Ficoll-Paque PLUS density-gradient centrifugation. Sorted cells were lysed in RLT buffer, and RNA was extracted with a Qiagen RNeasy kit and stored at -80°C.

Overall study outcomes, separate from this receptor: TCR abundance followed a power law whose exponent differed between naive and memory subsets but was consistent across the three individuals. Once error correction was done, more than 90% of naive TCR sequences showed up just once, which made the naive abundance distributions much steeper than those of the memory subsets. Clonotypes were defined as single alpha or beta chain sequences, not paired alpha/beta receptors. In both CD4 and CD8 cells, going from naive through CM, EM and EMRA, the Gini index went up while Shannon and inverse Simpson diversity went down. The repertoire findings for the naive and memory subsets could not be validated against a ground truth because none was available. RNA-based TCR counts may be influenced by expression changes linked to T cell activation and differentiation.

The method behind the library was UMI-ligation and nested PCR. An equimolar mix of two oligonucleotides covering both TRBC1 and TRBC2 was used as the beta constant-region primer. A single-stranded oligonucleotide bearing the SP2 primer plus a 12-nucleotide UMI was ligated onto the 3' end of the cDNA by T4 RNA ligase 1. The ligated cDNA went through four rounds of PCR with nested alpha and beta constant-region primers together with the SP2 primer. The ligation reaction was kept at 16 degrees C for about 19-25 hours. PCR2 was usually performed as a SYBR Green qPCR and halted at a preset threshold so that over-amplification would not occur. Apart from the first purification, every purification step used Agencourt AMPure XP magnetic beads. Library amounts were measured by Qubit and library quality was assessed on a TapeStation, where the main peak was expected at around 650 bp. The pooled libraries were sequenced on an Illumina MiSeq using v2 2x251 paired-end kits, which usually yielded roughly 0.85-2.2 million reads per sample. Libraries were pooled at around 4 nM per sample, and roughly 5-7.5% PhiX was added to improve cluster recognition. On the study's bioinformatics: Decombinator assigned V and J genes to Demultiplexor-processed FASTQ reads by tag matching, allowing a single base-pair mismatch. Collapsinator relied on UMIs to fix sequencing errors as well as frequency errors caused by PCR heterogeneity. CDR3Translator translated TCRs and extracted CDR3s from the conserved cysteine to the FGXG phenylalanine, flagging non-productive sequences. Gini, Shannon entropy and inverse Simpson indices were calculated on repertoires subsampled to equal numbers of UMI-defined TCRs. Power-law fits to clonotype abundance distributions were performed by maximum likelihood within the linear range. Similar UMI counts, unique TCR numbers and clonal distributions were obtained with the pipeline and with MIGEC on one naive CD8 sample. A set of some 7,600 CMV-associated CDR3 sequences, compiled from VDJdb and a published dataset, was used to search the repertoires. The public reads were quality trimmed at Q25 with fastp and then assembled into clones with MiXCR by TCRdb, keeping productive beta chains. Every CDR3 protein is listed once, alongside the most common genes and DNA of its rows. TCRdb, rather than the study authors, made the V and J calls. The sample table contains approximately 85,000 distinct CDR3 sequences; only one count was recorded for 7% to 7.5% of them. 1.6% of the sample comes from the top ten.

The sequence is built from TRBV28 and TRBJ2-7; the D gene identity is not certain. The TCR originated in a human donor in good health. Sequencing input: central memory CD4+ T cells from blood. Per the publication, the cell subset or site label means: central memory, CD45RA- CD27+. CDR3 region: CASSTPGYEQYF. The DNA is TGTGCCAGCAGCACCCCCGGCTACGAGCAGTACTTC.